This T cell receptor (beta chain) was recorded in a study of blood T cell repertoires in COVID-19. Study in general: Whether acute or convalescent, the COVID-19 samples came from the United States, Italy and Spain. The analysed material was cDNA or gDNA that came from T cells, B-cell-depleted T cells, or PBMCs.

Some clones are missing from TCRdb's copy, which holds only in-frame ones; the method was immunoSEQ multiplex PCR. The repertoire holds about 330,000 clones, with more than 85% as singletons. There are 18 residues in the CDR3. Trimming took off 0 bases at V and 4 bases at J, with 18 bases between the two ends. Per germline, CDR1 MNHEY and CDR2 SVGEGT. What the recovered Cohort 3 donors had was two negative PCRs, clearance, or symptom resolution. This clonotype originated in a woman in her twenties or thirties who had recovered from COVID-19. The V gene is TRBV6-2 or TRBV6-3, the J gene TRBJ2-2, with a weak D call TRBD1 (5 bases). The specimen sequenced was PBMCs or T cells enriched from blood (not recorded which). The CDR3 here is CASSYSRYRNTGTGELFF. The CDR3, as DNA: TGTGCCAGCAGTTACTCGAGGTACAGGAACACGGGCACCGGGGAGCTGTTTTTT.